This TCR beta chain originates from a study of beta chain features in type 1 diabetes. The overall study: No patient-donor differences in age, gender, total cells or subset yield. Study-wide results and caveats: Individuals with type 1 diabetes displayed fewer insertions and more deletions at VDJ junctions. Shorter TCRB CDR3s, moderately but significantly so, marked every one of the four CD4+ subsets in Type 1 diabetes patients. The similarity of naive, central memory and Treg TCRB repertoires appeared greater among patients than among healthy donors.

Germline assignment: CDR1 MNHNS and CDR2 SASEGT. The CDR3 is 13 amino acids. V was cut by 8 bases and J by 1 base, with 10 bases left in between. One heparinised blood draw, averaging roughly 120 mL, came from each donor. Isolated RNA was reverse transcribed in full, so expressed TCRB transcripts were sequenced. Here immunoSEQ multiplex PCR was the method, and the copy in TCRdb shows in-frame clones only, minus some. The sample lists about 370,000 clones, roughly 9.8% occurring once. Turning to this clone: The antigen is not known.

The chain is built from TRBV6-1 and TRBJ2-3; D gene unclear. The sequencing input was central memory CD4+ T cells from blood. The receptor was derived from a man younger than 45 with type 1 diabetes. The CDR3 reads CASSPGGTDTQYF. For the CDR3, the DNA is TGTGCCAGCTCGCCCGGCGGCACAGATACGCAGTATTTT.